One sample yielded the 8 T cell receptor beta chains listed below, sequenced in a study of blood T cell repertoires in COVID-19. This table comes from immunoSEQ multiplex PCR, and its TCRdb copy is limited to in-frame clones, with some not included. This table has about 210,000 clones, around 83% appearing once. Sequencing used PBMCs or T cells enriched from blood (not recorded which). These receptors were taken from a woman aged 40 to 50 in a cohort exposed to, infected with or recovered from COVID-19 (not recorded which).

The chain couples TRBV10-1 to TRBJ1-5; no clear D gene. Per germline, CDR1 WNHNN and CDR2 SYGVQD (reference sequence). Trimming pared 7 bases from V and 5 bases from J, leaving 3 bases between. The CDR3 covers 10 residues. CDR3: CASIYQPQHF. Here the CDR3 DNA reads TGCGCCAGCATATATCAGCCCCAGCATTTT.

This chain links TRBV6-2 or TRBV6-3 with TRBJ1-2, with D unclear. This CDR3 spans 16 amino acids. V lost 3 bases, J lost 2 bases, and 16 bases lay in between. In germline, CDR1 is MNHEY, CDR2 SVGEGT. CDR3 in amino acids: CASSYSPGLPNYGYTF. CDR3 DNA: TGTGCCAGCAGTTATTCCCCGGGTCTGCCCAACTATGGCTACACCTTC.

Here the CDR3 DNA reads TGCGCCAGCAGCCCCGGACAGAACCCGAACACCGGGGAGCTGTTTTTT. It is translated as CASSPGQNPNTGELFF. The V call is TRBV5-1, the J call TRBJ2-2, with a weak D call TRBD1 (6 bases). The CDR3 covers 16 residues. V lost 4 bases, J lost 0 bases, and 13 bases lay in between. Per germline, CDR1 SGHRS and CDR2 YFSETQ.

In this sample, this clone turned up once. This chain joins TRBV4-1 and TRBJ1-5, with 9 bases identical to TRBD1. Germline CDR1 reads MGHRA; CDR2 reads YSYEKL. J gave up 2 bases and V 4 bases, and 3 bases lay outside the gene matches. This CDR3 is built from 15 residues. The CDR3 protein is CASSPRTGGNQPQHF. The CDR3, as DNA: TGCGCCAGCAGCCCTAGGACAGGGGGCAATCAGCCCCAGCATTTT.

This chain links TRBV9 with TRBJ2-7, with 7 bases identical to TRBD2. The V segment lost 6 bases and the J segment 2 bases; nucleotides outside the gene matches: 5. In germline, CDR1 is SGDLS, CDR2 YYNGEE. The CDR3 runs to 13 residues. As DNA, the CDR3 is TGTGCCAGCATTCGGGGGGAGCCCTACGAGCAGTACTTC. Translated: CASIRGEPYEQYF.

This chain links TRBV27 with TRBJ2-7; 9 bases agree with TRBD1. The CDR3 has 13 residues. CDR1 and CDR2 from the germline V gene are MNHEY and SMNVEV (reference sequence). J was trimmed by 7 bases and V by 6 bases; bases with no gene match: 7. The DNA for the CDR3 is TGTGCCAGCAGACGTACAGGGGGCGATGAGCAGTACTTC. Translating it yields CASRRTGGDEQYF.

This clone was counted a few times. This chain links TRBV14 with TRBJ1-2; TRBD1 is a possible D gene (5 bases). The V end was cut by 1 base, the J end by 4 bases, with 7 bases between. The CDR3 runs to 13 residues. Germline lookup yields CDR1 SGHDN and CDR2 FVKESK. This CDR3 is CASSQGTSYGYTF. CDR3 in DNA: TGTGCCAGCAGCCAAGGGACAAGCTATGGCTACACCTTC. Full variable domain (remainder filled in from reference TRBV14 and TRBJ1-2): EAGVTQFPSHSVIEKGQTVTLRCDPISGHDNLYWYRRVMGKEIKFLLHFVKESKQDESGMPNNRFLAERTGGTYSTLKVQPAELEDSGVYFCASSQGTSYGYTFGSGTRLTVV.

This rearrangement joins TRBV5-4 to TRBJ2-7; 9 bases are a match to TRBD1. The length of the CDR3 is 15 residues. The trim removed 0 bases at V and 9 bases at J, leaving 10 bases unmatched. Germline V gene lookup returns CDR1 SGHNT and CDR2 YYREEE (reference sequence). The CDR3: CASSLDRGRTSGQYF. CDR3 nucleotides: TGTGCCAGCAGCTTGGACAGGGGGCGAACTTCAGGGCAGTACTTC.